This T cell receptor beta chain derives from a study of control samples from healthy donors and cancer patients. Clones were sequenced by immunoSEQ multiplex PCR, and TCRdb holds only the in-frame ones, with some missing. Here the sample spans 110,000 to 150,000 clones, just under 95% being singletons. CDR3 length: 12 amino acids. Germline CDR1 MGHDK, CDR2 SYGVNS. The V gene lost 4 bases and the J gene lost 5 bases, with 8 bases spanning the gap. The material sequenced was PBMCs. V and J are TRBV25-1 and TRBJ2-5; D remains ambiguous. The TCR was taken from a man between 60 and 75 years old with colorectal cancer. The CDR3 is CASSAYGETQYF. DNA of the CDR3: TGTGCCAGCAGTGCCTATGGGGAGACCCAGTACTTC.